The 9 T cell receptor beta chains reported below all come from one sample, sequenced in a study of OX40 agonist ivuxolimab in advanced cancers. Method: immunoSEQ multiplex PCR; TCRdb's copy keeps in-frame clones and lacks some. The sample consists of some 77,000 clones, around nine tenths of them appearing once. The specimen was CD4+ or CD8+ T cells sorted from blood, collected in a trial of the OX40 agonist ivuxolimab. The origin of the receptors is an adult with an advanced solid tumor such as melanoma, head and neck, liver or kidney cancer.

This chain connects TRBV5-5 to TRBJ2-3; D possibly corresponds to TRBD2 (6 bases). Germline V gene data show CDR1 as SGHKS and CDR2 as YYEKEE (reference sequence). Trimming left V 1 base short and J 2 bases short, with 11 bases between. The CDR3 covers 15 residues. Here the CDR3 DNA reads TGTGCCAGCAGCTTGTTGGGGGGACCCACAGATACGCAGTATTTT. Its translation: CASSLLGGPTDTQYF.

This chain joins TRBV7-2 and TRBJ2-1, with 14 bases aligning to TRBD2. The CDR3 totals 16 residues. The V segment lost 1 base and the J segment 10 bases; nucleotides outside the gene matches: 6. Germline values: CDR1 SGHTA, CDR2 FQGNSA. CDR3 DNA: TGTGCCAGCAGCTTAGACGGGACTAGCGGGAGAGGCGAGCAGTTCTTC. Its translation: CASSLDGTSGRGEQFF.

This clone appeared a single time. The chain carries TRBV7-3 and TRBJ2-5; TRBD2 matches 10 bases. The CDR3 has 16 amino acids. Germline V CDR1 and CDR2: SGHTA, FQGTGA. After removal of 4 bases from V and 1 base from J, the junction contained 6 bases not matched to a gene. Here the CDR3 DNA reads TGTGCCAGCAGCTCAAGGGCTAGCGGGAGCCAAGAGACCCAGTACTTC. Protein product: CASSSRASGSQETQYF. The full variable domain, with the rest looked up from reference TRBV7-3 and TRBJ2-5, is GAGVSQTPSNKVTEKGKYVELRCDPISGHTALYWYRQSLGQGPEFLIYFQGTGAADDSGLPNDRFFAVRPEGSVSTLKIQRTERGDSAVYLCASSSRASGSQETQYFGPGTRLLVL.

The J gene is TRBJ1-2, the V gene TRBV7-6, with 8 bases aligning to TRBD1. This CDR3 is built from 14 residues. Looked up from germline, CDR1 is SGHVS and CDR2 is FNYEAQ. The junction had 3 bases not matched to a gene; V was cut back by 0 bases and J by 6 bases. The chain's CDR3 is CASSLAETGDGYTF. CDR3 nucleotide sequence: TGTGCCAGCAGCTTAGCGGAGACAGGGGATGGCTACACCTTC. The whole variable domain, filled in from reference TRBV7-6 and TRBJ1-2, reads GAGVSQSPRYKVTKRGQDVALRCDPISGHVSLYWYRQALGQGPEFLTYFNYEAQQDKSGLPNDRFSAERPEGSISTLTIQRTEQRDSAMYRCASSLAETGDGYTFGSGTRLTVV.

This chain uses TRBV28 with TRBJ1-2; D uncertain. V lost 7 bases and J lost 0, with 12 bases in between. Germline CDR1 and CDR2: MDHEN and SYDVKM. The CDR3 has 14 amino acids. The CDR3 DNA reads TGTGCCAGCATTTCGCGGGGTTCTAACTATGGCTACACCTTC. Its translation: CASISRGSNYGYTF.

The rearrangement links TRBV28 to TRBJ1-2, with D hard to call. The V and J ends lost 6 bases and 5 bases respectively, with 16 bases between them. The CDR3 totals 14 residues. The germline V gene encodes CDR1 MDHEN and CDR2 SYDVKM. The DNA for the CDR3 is TGTGCCAGCAGGGTAGGTGGGCCTCGTTATGGCTACACCTTC. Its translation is CASRVGGPRYGYTF.

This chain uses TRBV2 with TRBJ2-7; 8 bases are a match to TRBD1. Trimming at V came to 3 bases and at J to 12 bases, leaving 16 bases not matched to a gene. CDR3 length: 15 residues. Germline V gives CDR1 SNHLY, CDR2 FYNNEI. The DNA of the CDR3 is TGTGCCAGCAGTGACCCGGGGCAGGGGGCGGTTATGATGTACTTC. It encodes CASSDPGQGAVMMYF.

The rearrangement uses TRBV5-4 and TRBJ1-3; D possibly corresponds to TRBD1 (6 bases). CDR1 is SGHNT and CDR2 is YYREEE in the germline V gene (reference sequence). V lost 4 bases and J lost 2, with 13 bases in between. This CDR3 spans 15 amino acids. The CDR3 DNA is TGTGCCAGCAGCGCCCGACAGGACGCTGGAAACACCATATATTTT. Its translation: CASSARQDAGNTIYF.

The CDR3, as DNA: TGTGCCAGCAGCTCATTTCAAGCGGGAGCCTACGAGCAGTACTTC. Amino acids: CASSSFQAGAYEQYF. The chain carries TRBV28 and TRBJ2-7; 8 nucleotides agree with TRBD2. Trimming cost V 6 bases and J 2 bases; bases outside gene matches: 9. The CDR3 length is 15 residues. Germline CDR1 is MDHEN and CDR2 is SYDVKM.